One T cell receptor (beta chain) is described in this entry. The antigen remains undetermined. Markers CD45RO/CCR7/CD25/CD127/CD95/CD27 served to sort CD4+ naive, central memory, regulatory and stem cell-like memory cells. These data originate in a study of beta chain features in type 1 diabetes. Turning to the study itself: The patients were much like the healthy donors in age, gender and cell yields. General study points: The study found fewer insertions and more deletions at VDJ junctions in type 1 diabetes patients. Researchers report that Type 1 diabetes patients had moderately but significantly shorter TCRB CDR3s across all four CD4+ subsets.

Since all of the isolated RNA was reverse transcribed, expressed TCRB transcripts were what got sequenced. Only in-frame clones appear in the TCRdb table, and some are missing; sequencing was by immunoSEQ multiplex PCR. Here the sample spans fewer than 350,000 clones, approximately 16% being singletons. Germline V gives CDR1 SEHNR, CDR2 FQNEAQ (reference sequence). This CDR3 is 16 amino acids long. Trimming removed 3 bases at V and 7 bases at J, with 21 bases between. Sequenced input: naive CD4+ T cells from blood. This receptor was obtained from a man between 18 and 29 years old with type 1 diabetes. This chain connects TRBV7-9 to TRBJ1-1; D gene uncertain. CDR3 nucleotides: TGTGCCAGCAGCTTCTCTACCCCCGGGGAATTAAGTGAAGCTTTCTTT. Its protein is CASSFSTPGELSEAFF.